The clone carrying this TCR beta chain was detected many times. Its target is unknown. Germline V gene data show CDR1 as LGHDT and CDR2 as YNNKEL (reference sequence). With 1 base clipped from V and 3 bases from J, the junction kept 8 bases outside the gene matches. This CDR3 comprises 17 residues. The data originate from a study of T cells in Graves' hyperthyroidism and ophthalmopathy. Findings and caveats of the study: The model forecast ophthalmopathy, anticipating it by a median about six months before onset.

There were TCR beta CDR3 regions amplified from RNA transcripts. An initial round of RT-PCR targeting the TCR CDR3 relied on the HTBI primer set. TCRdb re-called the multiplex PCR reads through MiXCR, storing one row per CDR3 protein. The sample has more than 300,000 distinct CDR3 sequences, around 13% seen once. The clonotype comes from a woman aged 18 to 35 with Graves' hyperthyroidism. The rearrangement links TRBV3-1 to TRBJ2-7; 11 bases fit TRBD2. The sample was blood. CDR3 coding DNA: TGTGCCAGCAGCCAAGGAACCCGGCTAGCGGGAGGCTACGAGCAGTACTTC. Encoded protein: CASSQGTRLAGGYEQYF.